Shown below are 22 T cell receptor beta chains from a single sample sequenced in a study of T-cell memory formation after mild COVID-19. MiXCR was run by TCRdb on the 5' RACE reads, yielding one entry per CDR3 protein. This sample has roughly 410,000 distinct CDR3 sequences, with 20% to 30% found just once. Source material: PBMCs or a T cell subset sorted from them (not recorded which). Source of these receptors: an adult woman who had mild COVID-19 (a few samples of this study predate the infection). Cell type and time point are not known.

This clonotype was counted between two and nine times. The chain links TRBV20-1 to TRBJ1-4, with 10 bases fitting TRBD1. This CDR3 is 15 amino acids long. The ends lost 5 bases at V and 8 bases at J; junction bases unmatched: 11. Germline V gene lookup returns CDR1 DFQATT and CDR2 SNEGSKA (reference sequence). CDR3 protein: CSAYPDRGRREKLFF. The DNA for the CDR3 is TGCAGTGCTTACCCTGACAGGGGGCGCCGAGAAAAACTGTTTTTT.

This clonotype was counted at least ten times. The chain has TRBV7-2 and TRBJ1-1; D is perhaps TRBD1 (6 bases). The CDR3 length is 14 residues. V shed 5 bases and J shed 1 base, with 11 bases lying between them. The germline V gene encodes CDR1 SGHTA and CDR2 FQGNSA. The CDR3 sequence: CASSPDRQNTEAFF. Written as DNA, the CDR3 is TGTGCCAGCAGCCCAGACAGGCAGAACACTGAAGCTTTCTTT.

This clonotype turned up a few times. This sequence joins TRBV11-2 and TRBJ2-6, with D unclear. The CDR3 totals 18 residues. Germline V gene data show CDR1 as SGHAT and CDR2 as FQNNGV. With 5 bases removed from V and 3 bases from J, the gap between germline ends came to 20 bases. For the CDR3, the DNA is TGTGCCAGCAGCCCCCGGTCCAAGGGTACCTTTGGGGCCAACGTCCTGACTTTC. This sequence encodes CASSPRSKGTFGANVLTF.

The chain combines TRBV5-1 with TRBJ2-7, with 11 bases identical to TRBD2. CDR1 and CDR2 (germline): SGHRS, YFSETQ. This CDR3 is built from 16 residues. V dropped 3 bases and J dropped 0; count of bases not matched to a gene: 5. This CDR3 reads CASSSAGTSGSYEQYF. The CDR3 DNA follows: TGCGCCAGCAGCTCTGCCGGGACTAGCGGCTCCTACGAGCAGTACTTC.

This chain joins TRBV6-5 and TRBJ1-2; D ambiguous. Germline assignment: CDR1 MNHEY and CDR2 SVGAGI. The V end lost 7 bases, the J end lost 5 bases, and 11 bases lay between the germline ends. CDR3 length equals 12 residues. This chain's CDR3 is CASKAGYYGYTF. DNA for the CDR3: TGTGCCAGCAAAGCGGGGTATTATGGCTACACCTTC.

A few counts support this clonotype. The gene calls are TRBV7-3 and TRBJ2-3, with D unclear. V lost 5 bases and J 6 bases, leaving 12 bases between the germline ends. This CDR3 has 13 amino acids. Germline values: CDR1 SGHTA, CDR2 FQGTGA. CDR3 in DNA: TGTGCCAGCAGCGCCCGAACTGATGATACGCAGTATTTT. This sequence encodes CASSARTDDTQYF.

V is TRBV12-5 and J is TRBJ2-1; TRBD1 agrees at 7 bases. The CDR3 is 12 residues long. Germline CDR1 is LGHNT and CDR2 is FRNRAP. The trim removed 9 bases at V and 2 bases at J, leaving 1 base unmatched. The CDR3 sequence is CASTGAYNEQFF. DNA for the CDR3: TGTGCTAGCACAGGGGCCTACAATGAGCAGTTCTTC.

V and J are TRBV7-9 and TRBJ2-1, with 8 nucleotides matching TRBD2. The V gene's germline CDR1 is SEHNR and CDR2 FQNEAQ (reference sequence). J was trimmed by 5 bases and V by 8 bases; bases with no gene match: 8. The CDR3 is 14 amino acids. Here the CDR3 DNA reads TGTGCCAGCGGCGCGGGGGGCAGGGACAATGAGCAGTTCTTC. This sequence encodes CASGAGGRDNEQFF.

CDR3 sequence reads: CAISERNEQYF. DNA for the CDR3: TGTGCCATCAGTGAGAGGAACGAGCAGTACTTC. The gene calls are TRBV10-3 and TRBJ2-7; D gene unclear. V was shortened by 2 bases and J by 5 bases, with 4 bases between the two germline ends. The CDR3 covers 11 residues. Per germline, CDR1 ENHRY and CDR2 SYGVKD.

The chain has TRBV18 and TRBJ2-4; D is perhaps TRBD1 (6 bases). This CDR3 spans 15 amino acids. Trimming cost V 2 bases and J 6 bases, with 14 bases left between them. Germline CDR1 KGHSH, CDR2 LQKENI. DNA of the CDR3: TGTGCCAGCTCACCATTTTTCCAGGGGACAAACATTCAGTACTTC. Protein: CASSPFFQGTNIQYF.

The rearrangement joins TRBV6-6 to TRBJ1-1; D is unresolved. This CDR3 has 13 residues. Germline CDR1 reads MNHNY; CDR2 reads SVGAGI (reference sequence). The ends were cut back, 2 bases at V and 4 bases at J, with 8 bases in the middle. In DNA, the CDR3 is TGTGCCAGCAGTTACGACGGGGTCACTGAAGCTTTCTTT. Amino acids: CASSYDGVTEAFF.

This clonotype was found once. The genes are TRBV12-3 or TRBV12-4 and TRBJ2-5; 11 bases map to TRBD2. This CDR3 is built from 15 residues. J gave up 3 bases and V 3 bases, and 3 bases lay outside the gene matches. CDR3 in amino acids: CASSLGTSGEETQYF. For the CDR3, the DNA is TGTGCCAGCAGTTTGGGGACTAGCGGAGAAGAGACCCAGTACTTC.

This clonotype turned up a few times. The chain is built from TRBV6-6 and TRBJ2-3, with 9 positions matching TRBD1. V shed 4 bases and J 5 bases; nucleotides not matched to a gene: 7. Per germline, CDR1 MNHNY and CDR2 SVGAGI (reference sequence). The CDR3 is 15 residues long. For the CDR3, the DNA is TGTGCCAGCAGTTCTTACAGGGGGCGAGGAGATACGCAGTATTTT. Translation: CASSSYRGRGDTQYF.

A remark on this clonotype: An end of the junction does not agree with germline; a read error may underlie this. The V call is TRBV12-3 or TRBV12-4, the J call TRBJ1-5; D gene ambiguous. The CDR3 has 14 residues. The CDR3 loop reads CDSSLRASNQPQHF. In DNA, the CDR3 is TGTGACAGCAGTTTACGGGCTAGCAATCAGCCCCAGCATTTT.

This clonotype has more than one count but fewer than ten. This sequence joins TRBV7-2 and TRBJ2-5; D is undetermined. Germline V gene sequence: CDR1 SGHTA, CDR2 FQGNSA. The CDR3 runs 12 residues. The germline V and J ends were trimmed by 4 bases and 1 base, with 4 bases remaining between them. The CDR3 region has the DNA TGTGCCAGCAGCTGGGTCCAAGAGACCCAGTACTTC. It codes for CASSWVQETQYF.

With regard to this clonotype: The junction departs from the called germline gene at one end, perhaps through a read error. The chain couples TRBV7-9 to TRBJ2-5; D gene ambiguous. CDR1 is SEHNR, CDR2 FQNEAQ, per germline (reference sequence). This CDR3 region has 8 residues. The CDR3, as DNA: TGCCGCCTGGGGACCCAGTACTTC. Protein product: CRLGTQYF.

This clonotype was counted only a few times. The chain recombines TRBV2 with TRBJ1-5, with 7 nucleotides matching TRBD1. CDR3 length equals 14 residues. Per germline, CDR1 SNHLY and CDR2 FYNNEI. With V trimmed by 5 bases and J by 5 bases, 6 bases remained unmatched. As DNA, the CDR3 is TGTGCCAGCAGTATACAGGGGCCCCATCAGCCCCAGCATTTT. It codes for CASSIQGPHQPQHF. The entire variable domain, with the rest obtained from reference TRBV2 and TRBJ1-5, is as follows: EPEVTQTPSHQVTQMGQEVILRCVPISNHLYFYWYRQILGQKVEFLVSFYNNEISEKSEIFDDQFSVERPDGSNFTLKIRSTKLEDSAMYFCASSIQGPHQPQHFGDGTRLSIL.

V is TRBV29-1 and J is TRBJ2-4; maybe TRBD1 (6 bases). The CDR3 covers 13 residues. Germline V lookup: CDR1 SQVTM, CDR2 ANQGSEA. Trimming removed 7 bases from V and 2 bases from J, with 12 bases in between. CDR3 in DNA: TGCAGCGCTGTGGGGGCATCCAAAAACATTCAGTACTTC. Encoded protein: CSAVGASKNIQYF.

This clonotype was counted a few times. In nucleotides, the CDR3 is TGCGCCAGCAGCTTGGGGGGGTCCCGCTACGAGCAGTACTTC. Translation gives CASSLGGSRYEQYF. V usage is TRBV5-1 and J usage is TRBJ2-7; tentatively, D is TRBD1 or TRBD2 (5 bases each). Germline V gene data show CDR1 as SGHRS and CDR2 as YFSETQ. V lost 0 bases and J 3 bases, leaving 10 bases between the germline ends. The CDR3 totals 14 residues. Full variable domain (rest looked up from reference TRBV5-1 and TRBJ2-7): KAGVTQTPRYLIKTRGQQVTLSCSPISGHRSVSWYQQTPGQGLQFLFEYFSETQRNKGNFPGRFSGRQFSNSRSEMNVSTLELGDSALYLCASSLGGSRYEQYFGPGTRLTVT.

The table lists this clonotype with a few counts. The CDR3 DNA reads TGTGCCAGCATAGGGGGAGGTAATGAGCAGTTCTTC. As protein: CASIGGGNEQFF. V is TRBV12-3 or TRBV12-4 and J is TRBJ2-1; the D gene could be TRBD1 or TRBD2 (6 bases each). The V end was cut by 7 bases, the J end by 7 bases, with 11 bases between. This CDR3 has 12 residues.

This clonotype was counted ten times or more. The chain has TRBV3-1 and TRBJ2-5, with no clear D. The CDR3 has 12 amino acids. Trimming removed 4 bases from V and 1 base from J, with 4 bases in between. The germline V gene encodes CDR1 LGHDT and CDR2 YNNKEL (reference sequence). The chain's CDR3 is CASSRVQETQYF. The CDR3 bases are TGTGCCAGCAGCCGAGTCCAAGAGACCCAGTACTTC.

This chain uses TRBV29-1 with TRBJ2-1; maybe TRBD2 (6 bases). Trimming pared 8 bases from V and 10 bases from J, leaving 27 bases between. The germline V gene encodes CDR1 SQVTM and CDR2 ANQGSEA. This CDR3 comprises 15 residues. In DNA form, the CDR3 reads TGCAGCCAAAAAAATAGCGGAACCGCCGCTGGGGAGCAGTTCTTC. Translation: CSQKNSGTAAGEQFF.